This is a list of T cell receptor beta chains from one sample in a study of cytomegalovirus exposure and HLA in healthy donors. The protocol was immunoSEQ multiplex PCR, while the TCRdb copy is restricted to in-frame clones and leaves out a portion. This table holds some 130,000 clones, over 75% found once. The source material was PBMCs. All receptors come from a man younger than 45 in good health. Each CDR3 is given with its conserved first and last residue. A D gene is named only where the DNA matches it firmly. Clone size appears in some rows only: once, few, many, or a class for an expanded clone.

D gene: -
V gene: TRBV7-8
clone size: -
J gene: TRBJ1-5
CDR3 DNA: TGTGCCAGCAGCTTAGGTCCCCCCTCGGGGAATCAGCCCCAGCATTTT
CDR3 protein: CASSLGPPSGNQPQHF

D gene: -
V gene: TRBV7-8
clone size: -
J gene: TRBJ2-5
CDR3 DNA: TGTGCCAGCAGCTTAGGGGAAATGCGGGGGACCCAGTACTTC
CDR3 protein: CASSLGEMRGTQYF

D gene: -
V gene: TRBV7-2
clone size: -
J gene: TRBJ2-7
CDR3 DNA: TGTGCCAGCAGCTTAGCAGTCAGCTCCTACGAGCAGTACTTC
CDR3 protein: CASSLAVSSYEQYF

D gene: TRBD2
V gene: TRBV28
clone size: once
J gene: TRBJ2-3
CDR3 DNA: TGTGCCACCCGGGGGGGCGGGAGCACAGATACGCAGTATTTT
CDR3 protein: CATRGGGSTDTQYF

D gene: -
V gene: TRBV6-1
clone size: once
J gene: TRBJ2-3
CDR3 DNA: TGTGCCAGCAGGGGCGGGACGGTAACAGATACGCAGTATTTT
CDR3 protein: CASRGGTVTDTQYF

D gene: TRBD1
V gene: TRBV6-5
clone size: once
J gene: TRBJ1-1
CDR3 DNA: TGTGCCAGCAGTCCGGGACAGGGCTTCACTGAAGCTTTCTTT
CDR3 protein: CASSPGQGFTEAFF

D gene: TRBD2
V gene: TRBV11-2
clone size: -
J gene: TRBJ2-7
CDR3 DNA: TGTGCCAGCAGCTTAAGTCCGGGAGGAACCTACGAGCAGTACTTC
CDR3 protein: CASSLSPGGTYEQYF

D gene: TRBD2
V gene: TRBV19
clone size: -
J gene: TRBJ2-5
CDR3 DNA: TGTGCCAGTAACCCCGGGACTAGCGATGAGACCCAGTACTTC
CDR3 protein: CASNPGTSDETQYF

D gene: TRBD1
V gene: TRBV18
clone size: few
J gene: TRBJ1-2
CDR3 DNA: TGTGCCAGCTCACGGACAGGGAACGCTAACTATGGCTACACCTTC
CDR3 protein: CASSRTGNANYGYTF

D gene: TRBD1
V gene: TRBV25-1
clone size: -
J gene: TRBJ2-7
CDR3 DNA: TGTGCCACCCGGGACAGCCCAAGCTACGAGCAGTACTTC
CDR3 protein: CATRDSPSYEQYF

D gene: -
V gene: TRBV28
clone size: -
J gene: TRBJ1-4
CDR3 DNA: TGTGCCAGCAGCCGACGGCAGGGTAGAGAAAAACTGTTTTTT
CDR3 protein: CASSRRQGREKLFF

D gene: -
V gene: TRBV27
clone size: -
J gene: TRBJ1-1
CDR3 DNA: TGTGCCAGCAGTTTGACCGGGACTTCGAACACTGAAGCTTTCTTT
CDR3 protein: CASSLTGTSNTEAFF

D gene: TRBD2
V gene: TRBV29-1
clone size: -
J gene: TRBJ2-3
CDR3 DNA: TGCAGCGTTGGAGGTAGCGGGGATACGCAGTATTTT
CDR3 protein: CSVGGSGDTQYF

D gene: -
V gene: TRBV6-6
clone size: -
J gene: TRBJ2-3
CDR3 DNA: TGTGCCAGCAGTTCCCTAAACACAGATACGCAGTATTTT
CDR3 protein: CASSSLNTDTQYF

D gene: TRBD1
V gene: TRBV27
clone size: -
J gene: TRBJ1-5
CDR3 DNA: TGTGCCAGCAGTTCTAGGGACAGTGTAAATCAGCCCCAGCATTTT
CDR3 protein: CASSSRDSVNQPQHF

D gene: TRBD2
V gene: TRBV7-9
clone size: -
J gene: TRBJ2-3
CDR3 DNA: TGTGCCAGCAGCCCGAGACTAGCGCAACCCGATACGCAGTATTTT
CDR3 protein: CASSPRLAQPDTQYF

D gene: TRBD2
V gene: TRBV7-6
clone size: once
J gene: TRBJ2-5
CDR3 DNA: TGTGCCAGCAGGTCGGGAGGGGAGGAGACCCAGTACTTC
CDR3 protein: CASRSGGEETQYF

D gene: TRBD1
V gene: TRBV7-6
clone size: -
J gene: TRBJ2-3
CDR3 DNA: TGTGCCAGCAGCCAACCCGGGACAGGGCGTGATACGCAGTATTTT
CDR3 protein: CASSQPGTGRDTQYF

D gene: -
V gene: TRBV9
clone size: -
J gene: TRBJ2-5
CDR3 DNA: TGTGCCAGCAGCGAGGGAGGGGGGGTCCAAGAGACCCAGTACTTC
CDR3 protein: CASSEGGGVQETQYF